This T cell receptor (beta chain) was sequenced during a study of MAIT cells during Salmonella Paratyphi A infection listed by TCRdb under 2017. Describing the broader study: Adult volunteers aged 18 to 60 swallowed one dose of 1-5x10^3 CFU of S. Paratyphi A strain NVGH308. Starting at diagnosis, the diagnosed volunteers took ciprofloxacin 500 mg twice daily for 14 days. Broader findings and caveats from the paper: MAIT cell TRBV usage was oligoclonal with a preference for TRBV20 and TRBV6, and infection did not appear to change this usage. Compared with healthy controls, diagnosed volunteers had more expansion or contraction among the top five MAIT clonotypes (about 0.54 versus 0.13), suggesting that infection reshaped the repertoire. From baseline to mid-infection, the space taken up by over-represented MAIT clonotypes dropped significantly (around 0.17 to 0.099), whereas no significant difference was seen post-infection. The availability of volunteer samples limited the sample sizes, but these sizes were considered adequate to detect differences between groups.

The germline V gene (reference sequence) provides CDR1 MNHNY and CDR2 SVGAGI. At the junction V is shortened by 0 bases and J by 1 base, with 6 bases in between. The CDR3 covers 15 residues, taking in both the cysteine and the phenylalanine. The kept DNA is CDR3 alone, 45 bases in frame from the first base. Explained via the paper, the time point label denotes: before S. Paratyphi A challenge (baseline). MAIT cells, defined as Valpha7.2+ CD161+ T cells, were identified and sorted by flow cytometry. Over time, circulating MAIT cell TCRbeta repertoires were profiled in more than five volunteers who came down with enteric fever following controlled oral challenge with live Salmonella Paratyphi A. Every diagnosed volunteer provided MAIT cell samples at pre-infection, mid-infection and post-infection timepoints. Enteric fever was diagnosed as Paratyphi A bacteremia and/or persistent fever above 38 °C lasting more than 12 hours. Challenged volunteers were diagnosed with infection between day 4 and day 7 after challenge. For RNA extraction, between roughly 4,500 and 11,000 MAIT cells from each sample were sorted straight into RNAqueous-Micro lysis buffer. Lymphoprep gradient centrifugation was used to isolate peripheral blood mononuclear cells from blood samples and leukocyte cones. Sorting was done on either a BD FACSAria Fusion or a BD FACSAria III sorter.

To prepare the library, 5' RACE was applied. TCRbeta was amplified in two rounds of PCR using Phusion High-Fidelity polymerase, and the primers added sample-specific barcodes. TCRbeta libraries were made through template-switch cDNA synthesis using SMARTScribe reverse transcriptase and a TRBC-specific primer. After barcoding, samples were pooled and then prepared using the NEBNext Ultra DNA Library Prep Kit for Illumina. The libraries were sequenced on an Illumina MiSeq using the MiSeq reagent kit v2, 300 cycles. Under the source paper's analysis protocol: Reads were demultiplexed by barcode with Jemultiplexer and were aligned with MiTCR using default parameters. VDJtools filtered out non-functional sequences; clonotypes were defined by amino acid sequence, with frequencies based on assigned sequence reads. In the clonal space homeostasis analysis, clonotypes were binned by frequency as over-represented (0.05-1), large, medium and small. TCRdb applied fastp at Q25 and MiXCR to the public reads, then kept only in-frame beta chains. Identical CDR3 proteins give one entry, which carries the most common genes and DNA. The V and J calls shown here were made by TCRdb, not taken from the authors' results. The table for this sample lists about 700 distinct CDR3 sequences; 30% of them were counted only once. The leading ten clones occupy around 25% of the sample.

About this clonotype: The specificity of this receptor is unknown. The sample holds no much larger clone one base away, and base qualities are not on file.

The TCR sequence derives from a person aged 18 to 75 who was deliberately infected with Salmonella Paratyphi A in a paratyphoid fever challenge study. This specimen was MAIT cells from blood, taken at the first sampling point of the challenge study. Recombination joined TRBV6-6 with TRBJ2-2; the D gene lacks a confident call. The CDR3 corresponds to CASSYSAENTGELFF. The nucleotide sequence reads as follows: TGTGCCAGCAGTTACTCAGCCGAGAACACCGGGGAGCTGTTTTTT.